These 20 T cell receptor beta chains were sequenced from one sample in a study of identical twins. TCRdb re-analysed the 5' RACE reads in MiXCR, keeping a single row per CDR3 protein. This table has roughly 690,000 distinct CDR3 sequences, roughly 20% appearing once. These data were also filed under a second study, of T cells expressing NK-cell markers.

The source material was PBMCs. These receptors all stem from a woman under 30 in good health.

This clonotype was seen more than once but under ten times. CDR3 bases: TGCGCCAGCAGTGACCGTAAAATGGGAACAGATACGCAGTATTTT. Its protein is CASSDRKMGTDTQYF. This chain connects TRBV10-1 to TRBJ2-3, with unresolved D. The CDR3 runs to 15 residues. Trimming pared 3 bases from V and 3 bases from J, leaving 13 bases between. Looked up from germline, CDR1 is WNHNN and CDR2 is SYGVQD (reference sequence).

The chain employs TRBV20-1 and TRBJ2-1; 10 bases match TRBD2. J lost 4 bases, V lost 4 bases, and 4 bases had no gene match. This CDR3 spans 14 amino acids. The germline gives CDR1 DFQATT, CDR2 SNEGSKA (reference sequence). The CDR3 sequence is CSATGLAEYNEQFF. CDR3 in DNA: TGCAGTGCTACCGGACTAGCGGAGTACAATGAGCAGTTCTTC.

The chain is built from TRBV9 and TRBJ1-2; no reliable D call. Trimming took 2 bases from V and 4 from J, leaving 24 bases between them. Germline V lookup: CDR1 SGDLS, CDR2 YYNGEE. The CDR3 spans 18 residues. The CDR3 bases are TGTGCCAGCAGCGTCATAGCTGGAGTGGCAGCCGACCTCTATGGCTACACCTTC. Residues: CASSVIAGVAADLYGYTF. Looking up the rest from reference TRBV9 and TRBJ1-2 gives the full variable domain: DSGVTQTPKHLITATGQRVTLRCSPRSGDLSVYWYQQSLDQGLQFLIQYYNGEERAKGNILERFSAQQFPDLHSELNLSSLELGDSALYFCASSVIAGVAADLYGYTFGSGTRLTVV.

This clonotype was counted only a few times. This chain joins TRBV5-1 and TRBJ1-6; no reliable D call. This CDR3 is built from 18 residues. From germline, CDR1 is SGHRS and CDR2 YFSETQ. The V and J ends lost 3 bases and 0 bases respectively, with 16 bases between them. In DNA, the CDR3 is TGCGCCAGCAGCTGGTCGGGCGCGGGAGGCTCCTATAATTCACCCCTCCACTTT. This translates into CASSWSGAGGSYNSPLHF.

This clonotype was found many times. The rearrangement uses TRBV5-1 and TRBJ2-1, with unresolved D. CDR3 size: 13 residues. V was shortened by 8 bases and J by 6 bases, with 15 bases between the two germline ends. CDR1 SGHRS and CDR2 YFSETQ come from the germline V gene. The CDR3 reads CASNPEPGNEQFF. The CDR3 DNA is TGCGCCAGTAACCCCGAGCCGGGCAATGAGCAGTTCTTC.

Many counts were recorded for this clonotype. CDR3 in DNA: TGTGCCACCAGTGATCCTGGGACAGGGGAGGAAGAGACCCAGTACTTC. Its protein is CATSDPGTGEEETQYF. The chain employs TRBV24-1 and TRBJ2-5; the match to TRBD1 covers 10 bases. The junction had 6 bases not matched to a gene; V was cut back by 3 bases and J by 3 bases. Germline lookup yields CDR1 KGHDR and CDR2 SFDVKD. The CDR3 runs to 16 residues.

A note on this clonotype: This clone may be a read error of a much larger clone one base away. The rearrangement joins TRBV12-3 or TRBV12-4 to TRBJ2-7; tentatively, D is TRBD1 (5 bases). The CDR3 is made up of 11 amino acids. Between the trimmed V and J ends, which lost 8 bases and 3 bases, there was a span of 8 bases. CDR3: CASQRGYEQYF. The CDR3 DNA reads TGTGCCAGCCAAAGGGGCTACGAGCAGTACTTC.

This chain's CDR3 is CASSLWVQLSYEQYF. As DNA, the CDR3 is TGTGCCAGCAGTTTATGGGTGCAGTTATCCTACGAGCAGTACTTC. This chain links TRBV12-3 or TRBV12-4 with TRBJ2-7; D gene ambiguous. This CDR3 region has 15 residues. With 2 bases removed from V and 1 base from J, the gap between germline ends came to 12 bases.

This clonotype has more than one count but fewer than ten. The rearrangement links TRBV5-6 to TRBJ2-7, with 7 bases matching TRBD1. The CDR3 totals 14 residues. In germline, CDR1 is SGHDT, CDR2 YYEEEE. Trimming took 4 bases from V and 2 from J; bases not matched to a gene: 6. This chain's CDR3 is CASSEVGQPYEQYF. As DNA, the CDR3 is TGTGCCAGCAGCGAAGTGGGACAGCCCTACGAGCAGTACTTC.

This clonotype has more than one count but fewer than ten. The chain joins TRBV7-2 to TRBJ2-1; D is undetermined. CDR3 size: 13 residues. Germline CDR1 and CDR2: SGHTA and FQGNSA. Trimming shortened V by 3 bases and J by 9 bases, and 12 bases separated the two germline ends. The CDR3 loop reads CASSFGAPGEQFF. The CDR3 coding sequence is TGTGCCAGCAGCTTCGGAGCACCGGGTGAGCAGTTCTTC.

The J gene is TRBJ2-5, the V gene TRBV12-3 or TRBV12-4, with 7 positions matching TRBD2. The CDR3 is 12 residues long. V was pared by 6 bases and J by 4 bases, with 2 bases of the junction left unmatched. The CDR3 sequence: CASRGGGETQYF. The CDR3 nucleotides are TGTGCCAGCAGAGGCGGGGGAGAGACCCAGTACTTC.

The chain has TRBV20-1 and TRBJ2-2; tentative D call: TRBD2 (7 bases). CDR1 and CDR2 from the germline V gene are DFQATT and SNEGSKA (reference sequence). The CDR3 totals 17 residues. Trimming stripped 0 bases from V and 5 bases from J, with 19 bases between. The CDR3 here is CSARDRRAGAVTGELFF. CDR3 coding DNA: TGCAGTGCTAGAGACCGCAGGGCGGGGGCGGTGACCGGGGAGCTGTTTTTT.

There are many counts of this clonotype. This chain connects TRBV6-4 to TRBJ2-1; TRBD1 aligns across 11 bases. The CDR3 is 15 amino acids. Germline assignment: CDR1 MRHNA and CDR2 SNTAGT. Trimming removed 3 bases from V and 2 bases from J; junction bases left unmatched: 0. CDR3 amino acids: CASSEGQGAYNEQFF. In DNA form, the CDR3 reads TGTGCCAGCAGTGAGGGACAGGGGGCCTACAATGAGCAGTTCTTC.

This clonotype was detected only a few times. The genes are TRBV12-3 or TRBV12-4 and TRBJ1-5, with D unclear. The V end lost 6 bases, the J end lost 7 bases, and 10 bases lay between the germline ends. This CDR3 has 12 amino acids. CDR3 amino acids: CASSPARQPQHF. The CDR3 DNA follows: TGTGCCAGCAGCCCAGCCCGGCAGCCCCAGCATTTT.

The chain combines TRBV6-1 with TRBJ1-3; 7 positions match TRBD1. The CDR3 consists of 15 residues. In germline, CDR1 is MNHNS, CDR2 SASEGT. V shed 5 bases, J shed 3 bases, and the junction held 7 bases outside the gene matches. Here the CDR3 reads CASSPRGSRGNTIYF. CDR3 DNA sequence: TGTGCCAGCAGTCCCAGGGGGTCTCGTGGAAACACCATATATTTT.

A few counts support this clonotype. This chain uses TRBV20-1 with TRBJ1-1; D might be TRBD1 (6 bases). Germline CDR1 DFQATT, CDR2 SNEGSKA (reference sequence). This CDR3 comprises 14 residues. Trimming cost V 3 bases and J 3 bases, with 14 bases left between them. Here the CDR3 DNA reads TGCAGTGCTAGGACAGGTGGTCGGGACACTGAAGCTTTCTTT. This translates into CSARTGGRDTEAFF.

Here the CDR3 reads CSARQLDTDTQYF. In nucleotides, the CDR3 is TGCAGTGCCCGCCAACTAGACACAGATACGCAGTATTTT. The V call is TRBV20-1, the J call TRBJ2-3; possible D gene TRBD2, 5 bases. V lost 6 bases to trimming and J lost 2 bases, with 12 bases between them. Germline V gene data show CDR1 as DFQATT and CDR2 as SNEGSKA (reference sequence). The CDR3 covers 13 residues.

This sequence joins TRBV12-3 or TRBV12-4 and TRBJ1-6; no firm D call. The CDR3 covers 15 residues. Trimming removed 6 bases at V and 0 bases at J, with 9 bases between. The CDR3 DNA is TGTGCCAGCAGACCAAGGAGCTCCTATAATTCACCCCTCCACTTT. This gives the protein CASRPRSSYNSPLHF.

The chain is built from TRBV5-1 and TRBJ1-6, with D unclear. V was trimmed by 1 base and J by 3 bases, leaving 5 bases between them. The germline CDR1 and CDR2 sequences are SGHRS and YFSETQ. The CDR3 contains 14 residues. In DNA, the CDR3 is TGCGCCAGCAGCTTGCGGAGCTATAATTCACCCCTCCACTTT. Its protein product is CASSLRSYNSPLHF.

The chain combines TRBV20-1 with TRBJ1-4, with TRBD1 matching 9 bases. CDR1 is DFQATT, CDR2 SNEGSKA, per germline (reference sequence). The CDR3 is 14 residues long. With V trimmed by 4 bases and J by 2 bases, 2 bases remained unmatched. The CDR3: CSAKDRGTNEKLFF. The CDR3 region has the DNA TGCAGTGCTAAGGACAGGGGCACTAATGAAAAACTGTTTTTT.